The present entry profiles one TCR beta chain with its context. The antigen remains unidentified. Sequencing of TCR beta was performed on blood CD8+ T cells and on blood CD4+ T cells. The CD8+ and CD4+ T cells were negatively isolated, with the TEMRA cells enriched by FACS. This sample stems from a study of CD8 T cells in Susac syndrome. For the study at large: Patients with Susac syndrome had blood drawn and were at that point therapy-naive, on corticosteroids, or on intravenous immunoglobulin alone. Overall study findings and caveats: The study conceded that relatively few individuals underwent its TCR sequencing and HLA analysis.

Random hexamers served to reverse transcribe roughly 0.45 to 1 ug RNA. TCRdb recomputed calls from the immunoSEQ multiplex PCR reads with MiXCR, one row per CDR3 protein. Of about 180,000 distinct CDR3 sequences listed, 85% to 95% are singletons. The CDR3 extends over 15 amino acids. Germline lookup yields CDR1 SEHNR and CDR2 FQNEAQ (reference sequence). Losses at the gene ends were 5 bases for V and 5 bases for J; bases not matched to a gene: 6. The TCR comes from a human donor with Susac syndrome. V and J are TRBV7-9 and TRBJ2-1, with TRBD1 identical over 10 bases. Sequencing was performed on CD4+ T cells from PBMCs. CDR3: CASSPGQGSHNEQFF. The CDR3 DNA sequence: TGTGCCAGCAGCCCGGGACAGGGGTCCCACAATGAGCAGTTCTTC.